The 23 T cell receptor beta chains reported below all come from one sample, sequenced in a study of a mutant IDH1 vaccine in newly diagnosed glioma. Time point given: week 11, during vaccination. It was 300 ug of mutant IDH1 20-mer peptide that made up each vaccine dose, given with topical imiquimod. Measured with immunoSEQ multiplex PCR; TCRdb has only the in-frame clones, and not every one. The table records more than 20,000 clones, roughly 85% of them present only once. What these receptors recognize is not known. Sequences were derived from PBMCs, sampled from a glioma patient whose treatment included an IDH1 peptide vaccine. The receptors derive from a man aged 35-49 years with glioma.

The rearrangement uses TRBV2 and TRBJ2-5; tentatively, D is TRBD2 (5 bases). The germline CDR1 and CDR2 sequences are SNHLY and FYNNEI. V gave up 9 bases and J gave up 4 bases, with 15 bases separating them. This CDR3 is built from 13 residues. CDR3 nucleotide sequence: TGTGCCAGTAAACTAGTGGGTAGAGAGACCCAGTACTTC. Translated, it gives CASKLVGRETQYF.

Details on this clone: This sample includes further DNA sequences coding for the same CDR3. The chain carries TRBV6-5 and TRBJ2-7, with TRBD1 identical over 10 bases. With 4 bases clipped from V and 2 bases from J, the junction kept 5 bases outside the gene matches. Per the germline V gene, CDR1 is MNHEY and CDR2 is SVGAGI. CDR3 length equals 15 residues. As DNA, the CDR3 is TGTGCCAGCAGTTTAGGGACAGGGGTACCCTACGAGCAGTACTTC. Protein sequence: CASSLGTGVPYEQYF.

This clone was detected only a few times. The chain combines TRBV20-1 with TRBJ1-2; D gene ambiguous. In germline, CDR1 is DFQATT, CDR2 SNEGSKA (reference sequence). V was pared by 3 bases and J by 4 bases, with 6 bases between. The CDR3 totals 11 residues. The CDR3 reads CSARDPYGYTF. Here the CDR3 DNA reads TGCAGTGCTAGGGATCCCTATGGCTACACCTTC.

This rearrangement joins TRBV2 to TRBJ2-3, with D unresolved. Deletions cut 7 bases from V and 2 bases from J, with 7 bases between. This CDR3 is built from 12 residues. CDR1 and CDR2 from the germline V gene are SNHLY and FYNNEI. The CDR3 nucleotides are TGTGCCAGCACCGGGTACACAGATACGCAGTATTTT. It specifies CASTGYTDTQYF.

This chain uses TRBV14 with TRBJ1-2; D may be TRBD1 (6 bases). This CDR3 region has 16 residues. Germline V gives CDR1 SGHDN, CDR2 FVKESK. V was pared by 0 bases and J by 4 bases, with 15 bases between. DNA for the CDR3: TGTGCCAGCAGCCAAGAAGCCCGGGGGCGAGGCTATGGCTACACCTTC. This translates into CASSQEARGRGYGYTF. The variable domain in full, with the rest retrieved from reference TRBV14 and TRBJ1-2, is EAGVTQFPSHSVIEKGQTVTLRCDPISGHDNLYWYRRVMGKEIKFLLHFVKESKQDESGMPNNRFLAERTGGTYSTLKVQPAELEDSGVYFCASSQEARGRGYGYTFGSGTRLTVV.

Only a few counts were recorded for this clone. The chain has TRBV7-2 and TRBJ2-1, with 12 bases matching TRBD2. Losses at the gene ends were 3 bases for V and 6 bases for J; bases not matched to a gene: 12. CDR3 length: 18 amino acids. Germline-derived CDR1 and CDR2 are SGHTA and FQGNSA. The CDR3 region has the DNA TGTGCCAGCAGCTTCAAGGGAATGGCTAGCGGGAGGGCCAATGAGCAGTTCTTC. Translated: CASSFKGMASGRANEQFF.

The chain couples TRBV10-3 to TRBJ1-1; 9 bases are shared with TRBD1. The length of the CDR3 is 16 residues. Germline V gene sequence: CDR1 ENHRY, CDR2 SYGVKD. V was clipped by 5 bases and J by 1 base; unmatched bases: 8. CDR3 region: CAISRTGGRGNTEAFF. CDR3 nucleotide sequence: TGTGCCATCAGTAGAACAGGGGGCAGAGGGAACACTGAAGCTTTCTTT.

The CDR3 here is CASSFRSSGSVTDTQYF. Written as DNA, the CDR3 is TGTGCCAGCAGTTTTCGGTCTAGCGGGAGCGTCACAGATACGCAGTATTTT. This chain connects TRBV27 to TRBJ2-3; TRBD2 matches 10 bases. Per the germline V gene, CDR1 is MNHEY and CDR2 is SMNVEV (reference sequence). V was pared by 3 bases and J by 2 bases, with 8 bases of the junction left unmatched. The CDR3 spans 17 residues.

This sequence joins TRBV19 and TRBJ1-5; D is unresolved. CDR3 length equals 15 residues. V shed 3 bases and J shed 3 bases, with 12 bases lying between them. CDR1 LNHDA and CDR2 SQIVND come from the germline V gene (reference sequence). The CDR3 reads CASSINHNSNQPQHF. The DNA for the CDR3 is TGTGCCAGTAGTATTAACCACAACTCCAATCAGCCCCAGCATTTT.

The CDR3 spells CASSQDYRGPRETQYF. The CDR3 DNA follows: TGTGCCAGCAGCCAAGACTATAGGGGCCCTAGAGAGACCCAGTACTTC. The chain couples TRBV14 to TRBJ2-5, with D maybe TRBD1 (5 bases). Germline V lookup: CDR1 SGHDN, CDR2 FVKESK. The V and J ends lost 0 bases and 4 bases respectively, with 15 bases between them. The CDR3 is 16 amino acids.

V is TRBV5-8 and J is TRBJ1-5; D gene ambiguous. V lost 0 bases to trimming and J lost 7 bases, with 5 bases between them. This CDR3 comprises 12 residues. From germline, CDR1 is SGHTS and CDR2 YDEGEE. The chain's CDR3 is CASSLAAQPQHF. CDR3 bases: TGTGCCAGCAGCTTGGCCGCCCAGCCCCAGCATTTT.

The chain employs TRBV9 and TRBJ1-4, with D uncertain. The CDR3 covers 12 residues. Germline CDR1 SGDLS, CDR2 YYNGEE. V lost 4 bases, J lost 11 bases, and 12 bases lay in between. The CDR3, as DNA: TGTGCCAGCAGCCCCGAGGACGGTAAACTGTTTTTT. Its translation: CASSPEDGKLFF.

This clone was picked up one time. This chain links TRBV5-8 with TRBJ1-2; D gene unclear. Deletions cut 2 bases from V and 3 bases from J, with 14 bases between. Germline V lookup: CDR1 SGHTS, CDR2 YDEGEE. The CDR3 spans 15 residues. CDR3 residues: CASSFPASRHYGYTF. The CDR3 nucleotides are TGTGCCAGCAGCTTTCCGGCCTCACGGCACTATGGCTACACCTTC.

The chain employs TRBV2 and TRBJ2-3; the D gene is possibly TRBD1 (5 bases). Germline V CDR1 and CDR2: SNHLY, FYNNEI. Trimming shortened V by 6 bases and J by 1 base, and 14 bases separated the two germline ends. CDR3 length: 15 amino acids. CDR3 sequence: CASRAQALGTDTQYF. CDR3 nucleotide sequence: TGTGCCAGCAGGGCACAGGCACTTGGCACAGATACGCAGTATTTT.

The rearrangement joins TRBV18 to TRBJ1-4, with 9 bases aligning to TRBD1. V was pared by 4 bases and J by 8 bases, with 8 bases of the junction left unmatched. The CDR3 has 15 amino acids. The germline gives CDR1 KGHSH, CDR2 LQKENI. This CDR3 is CASSQGQGRSEKLFF. The CDR3 DNA is TGTGCCAGCTCACAGGGACAGGGAAGGAGCGAAAAACTGTTTTTT.

The CDR3 loop reads CASSGGLTGVEGTQYF. CDR3 nucleotide sequence: TGTGCCAGCAGCGGGGGCTTGACAGGGGTGGAGGGTACGCAGTATTTT. The chain combines TRBV9 with TRBJ2-3; 8 nucleotides match TRBD1. The CDR3 runs to 16 residues. Looked up from germline, CDR1 is SGDLS and CDR2 is YYNGEE. With V trimmed by 3 bases and J by 8 bases, 14 bases remained unmatched.

This clone was observed a single time. This rearrangement joins TRBV29-1 to TRBJ2-7; 7 bases are a match to TRBD1. After removal of 5 bases from V and 0 bases from J, the junction contained 7 bases not matched to a gene. The CDR3 sequence is 14 residues long. Germline V lookup: CDR1 SQVTM, CDR2 ANQGSEA. The CDR3: CSVTDRRFSYEQYF. The CDR3 nucleotides read TGCAGCGTTACGGACAGGCGGTTCTCCTACGAGCAGTACTTC.

This chain connects TRBV5-8 to TRBJ2-2; 7 positions agree with TRBD2. The CDR3 extends over 17 amino acids. Germline V gene sequence: CDR1 SGHTS, CDR2 YDEGEE. Losses at the gene ends were 2 bases for V and 1 base for J; bases not matched to a gene: 8. Written as DNA, the CDR3 is TGTGCCAGCAGCTTCCCCATTCTAGCGGAGAACACCGGGGAGCTGTTTTTT. Translated, it gives CASSFPILAENTGELFF.

V gene TRBV5-8 combines with J gene TRBJ2-7; unclear D gene. V lost 0 bases, J lost 0 bases, and 4 bases lay in between. From germline, CDR1 is SGHTS and CDR2 YDEGEE. The CDR3 sequence is 13 residues long. CDR3 nucleotides: TGTGCCAGCAGCTTGGACACCTCCTACGAGCAGTACGTC. It yields the protein CASSLDTSYEQYV.

The chain employs TRBV19 and TRBJ1-4; D unclear. Trimming took off 4 bases at V and 5 bases at J, with 8 bases between the two ends. This CDR3 is built from 13 residues. Germline CDR1 and CDR2: LNHDA and SQIVND (reference sequence). The CDR3 reads CASSNTENEKLFF. CDR3 DNA sequence: TGTGCCAGTAGTAATACAGAGAATGAAAAACTGTTTTTT. Based on the CDR3 plus reference TRBV19 and TRBJ1-4, the full variable domain is DGGITQSPKYLFRKEGQNVTLSCEQNLNHDAMYWYRQDPGQGLRLIYYSQIVNDFQKGDIAEGYSVSREKKESFPLTVTSAQKNPTAFYLCASSNTENEKLFFGSGTQLSVL.

The rearrangement links TRBV5-6 to TRBJ2-2; tentatively, D is TRBD1 (6 bases). Germline CDR1 and CDR2: SGHDT and YYEEEE. CDR3 length equals 15 residues. V gave up 1 base and J gave up 0 bases, with 7 bases separating them. CDR3 amino acids: CASSLPGANTGELFF. For the CDR3, the DNA is TGTGCCAGCAGCTTGCCAGGGGCGAACACCGGGGAGCTGTTTTTT.

This chain joins TRBV5-1 and TRBJ2-3, with D tentatively TRBD1 or TRBD2 (5 bases each). V lost 9 bases and J 5 bases, leaving 16 bases between the germline ends. Germline V gene data show CDR1 as SGHRS and CDR2 as YFSETQ. This CDR3 is 13 amino acids long. The CDR3 coding sequence is TGCGCCACCCGTCCGGGGCCGAGAGATACGCAGTATTTT. It codes for CATRPGPRDTQYF.

This chain joins TRBV27 and TRBJ2-1; D may be TRBD1 (6 bases). CDR3 length equals 12 residues. CDR1 is MNHEY and CDR2 is SMNVEV in the germline V gene (reference sequence). Deletions cut 6 bases from V and 5 bases from J, with 8 bases between. CDR3 region: CASRDRDNEQFF. The CDR3 nucleotides are TGTGCCAGCAGGGACAGAGACAATGAGCAGTTCTTC.